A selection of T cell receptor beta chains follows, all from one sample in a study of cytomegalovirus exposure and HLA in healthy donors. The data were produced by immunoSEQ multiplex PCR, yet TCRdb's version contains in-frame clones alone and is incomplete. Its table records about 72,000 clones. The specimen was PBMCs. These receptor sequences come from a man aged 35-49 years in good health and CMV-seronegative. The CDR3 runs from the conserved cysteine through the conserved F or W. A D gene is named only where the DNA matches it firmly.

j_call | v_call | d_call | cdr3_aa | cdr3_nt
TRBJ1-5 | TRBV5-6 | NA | CASSLSQGHQPQHF | TGTGCCAGCAGCTTGAGTCAGGGGCATCAGCCCCAGCATTTT
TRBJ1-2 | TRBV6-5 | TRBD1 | CASSRGTAERNGYTF | TGCGCCAGCAGTAGAGGGACAGCCGAGCGTAATGGCTACACCTTC
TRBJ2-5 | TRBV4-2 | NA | CASSQGAGSVTQYF | TGTGCCAGCAGCCAAGGGGCAGGTTCAGTGACCCAGTACTTC
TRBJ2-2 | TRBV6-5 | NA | CASSYGASTGELFF | TGTGCCAGCAGTTACGGGGCAAGCACCGGGGAGCTGTTTTTT
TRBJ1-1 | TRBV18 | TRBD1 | CAGSLTGTAGAGTEAFF | TGTGCCGGCTCGCTAACCGGGACAGCCGGGGCTGGCACTGAAGCTTTCTTT
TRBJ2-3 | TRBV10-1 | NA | CASSESRTGVGTQYF | TGCGCCAGCAGTGAGTCTCGTACGGGGGTTGGTACGCAGTATTTT
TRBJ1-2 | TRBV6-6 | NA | CASTTGWQGYGYTF | TGTGCCAGCACTACCGGGTGGCAGGGCTATGGCTACACCTTC
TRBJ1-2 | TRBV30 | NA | CAWRAGVAGAQGYTF | TGTGCCTGGAGAGCGGGAGTGGCAGGGGCACAGGGCTACACCTTC
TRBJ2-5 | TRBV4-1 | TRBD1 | CASSDRDSEETQYF | TGCGCCAGCAGCGACCGGGACAGCGAAGAGACCCAGTACTTC
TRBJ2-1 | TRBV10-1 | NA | CASSRTEPYNEQFF | TGCGCCAGCAGTCGGACAGAGCCCTACAATGAGCAGTTCTTC
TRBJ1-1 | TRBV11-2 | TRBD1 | CASSPGQGVLAFF | TGTGCCAGCAGCCCTGGACAGGGGGTTTTGGCTTTCTTT
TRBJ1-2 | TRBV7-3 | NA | CASSPGHVPYGYTF | TGTGCCAGCAGCCCCGGACACGTTCCCTATGGCTACACCTTC
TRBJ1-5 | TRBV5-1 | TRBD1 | CASSWGPGQGAQPQHF | TGCGCCAGCAGCTGGGGGCCGGGACAGGGGGCTCAGCCCCAGCATTTT
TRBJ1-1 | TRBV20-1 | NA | CSALDSYEAFF | TGCAGTGCTCTAGACAGTTATGAAGCTTTCTTT
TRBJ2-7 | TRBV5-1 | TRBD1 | CASSLEVTGRTYEQYF | TGCGCCAGCAGCTTGGAGGTGACAGGGCGAACCTACGAGCAGTACTTC
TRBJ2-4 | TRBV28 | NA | CASRGNRQAKNIQYF | TGTGCCAGCAGAGGCAATCGACAGGCCAAAAACATTCAGTACTTC
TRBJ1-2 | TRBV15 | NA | CATSSGQSYGYTF | TGTGCCACCAGCAGCGGACAGAGCTATGGCTACACCTTC
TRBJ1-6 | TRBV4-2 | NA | CASSQAGGGGANSPLHF | TGTGCCAGCAGCCAAGCGGGGGGTGGCGGGGCCAATTCACCCCTCCACTTT
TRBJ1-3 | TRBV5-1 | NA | CASSLSAGNTIYF | TGCGCCAGCAGCTTGAGCGCTGGAAACACCATATATTTT
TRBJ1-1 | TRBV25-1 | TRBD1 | CASSSGTAHTEAFF | TGTGCCAGCAGTTCCGGGACAGCGCACACTGAAGCTTTCTTT
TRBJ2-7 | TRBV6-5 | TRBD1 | CASQLLRDRGYEQYF | TGTGCCAGCCAATTACTCCGGGACAGGGGGTACGAGCAGTACTTC
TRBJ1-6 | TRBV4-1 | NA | CASSLIGTTYNSPLHF | TGCGCCAGCAGCCTGATTGGGACTACTTATAATTCACCCCTCCACTTT
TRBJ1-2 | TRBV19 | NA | CASSILRGNDYTF | TGTGCCAGTAGTATACTCAGGGGTAATGACTACACCTTC
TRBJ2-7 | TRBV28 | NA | CASSPGQTVTYSEQYF | TGTGCCAGCAGTCCTGGACAGACCGTGACATACTCCGAGCAGTACTTC
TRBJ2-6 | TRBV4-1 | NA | CASSQELAFYSGANVLTF | TGCGCCAGCAGCCAAGAGTTGGCCTTTTACTCTGGGGCCAACGTCCTGACTTTC
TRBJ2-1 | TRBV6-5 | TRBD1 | CASTLWTGANEQFF | TGTGCCAGCACCCTATGGACAGGGGCCAATGAGCAGTTCTTC
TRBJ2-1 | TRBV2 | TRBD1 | CASRSGGNEQFF | TGTGCCAGCAGATCAGGGGGCAATGAGCAGTTCTTC
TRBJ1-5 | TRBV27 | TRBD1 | CASSPGQGGGNQPQHF | TGTGCCAGCAGTCCCGGACAGGGAGGGGGCAATCAGCCCCAGCATTTT
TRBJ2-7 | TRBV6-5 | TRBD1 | CASGTGPYEQYF | TGTGCCAGCGGGACAGGACCCTACGAGCAGTACTTC
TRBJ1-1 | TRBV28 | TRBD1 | CASSLGGQGGEAFF | TGTGCCAGCAGTTTGGGAGGACAGGGAGGCGAAGCTTTCTTT
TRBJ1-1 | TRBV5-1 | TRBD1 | CASSLAGTGALNTEAFF | TGCGCCAGCAGCTTGGCCGGGACAGGGGCCCTGAACACTGAAGCTTTCTTT
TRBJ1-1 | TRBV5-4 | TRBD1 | CASSLQGVAEAFF | TGTGCCAGCAGCTTACAGGGGGTTGCTGAAGCTTTCTTT
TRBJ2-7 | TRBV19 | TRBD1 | CASSTRQGGGAEQYF | TGTGCCAGTAGTACCCGACAAGGGGGCGGCGCGGAGCAGTACTTC
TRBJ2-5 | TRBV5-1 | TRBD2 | CASSILAGGGGDQETQYF | TGCGCCAGCAGCATTCTAGCGGGAGGCGGTGGGGACCAAGAGACCCAGTACTTC
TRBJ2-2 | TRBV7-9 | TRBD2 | CASSPGTSGTGELFF | TGTGCCAGCAGCCCCGGGACTAGCGGCACCGGGGAGCTGTTTTTT
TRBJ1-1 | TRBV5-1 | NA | CASSLEQALPNTEAFF | TGCGCCAGCAGCTTGGAACAGGCCCTACCGAACACTGAAGCTTTCTTT
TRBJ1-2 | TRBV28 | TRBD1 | CASSSPGGYYGYTF | TGTGCCAGCAGTTCGCCAGGGGGCTACTATGGCTACACCTTC
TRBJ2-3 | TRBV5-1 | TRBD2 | CASSLGLAVAGDTQYF | TGCGCCAGCAGCTTGGGACTAGCGGTGGCGGGGGATACGCAGTATTTT
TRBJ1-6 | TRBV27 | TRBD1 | CASSWGQGSGALHF | TGTGCCAGCAGTTGGGGACAGGGGAGCGGGGCCCTCCACTTT
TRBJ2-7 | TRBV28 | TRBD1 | CASSPRTGGLYEQYF | TGTGCCAGCAGTCCCCGGACAGGGGGTCTCTACGAGCAGTACTTC
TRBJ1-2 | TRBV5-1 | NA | CASSLQGPNYGYTF | TGCGCCAGCAGCTTGCAGGGCCCTAACTATGGCTACACCTTC
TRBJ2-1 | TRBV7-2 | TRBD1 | CASRHRGGEQFF | TGTGCCAGCAGACACAGGGGTGGTGAGCAGTTCTTC
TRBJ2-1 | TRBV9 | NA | CASSPEGGPYNEQFF | TGTGCCAGCAGCCCCGAGGGTGGGCCCTACAATGAGCAGTTCTTC
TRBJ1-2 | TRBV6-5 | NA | CASSPTTGPTYGYTF | TGTGCCAGCAGTCCGACGACAGGTCCTACATATGGCTACACCTTC
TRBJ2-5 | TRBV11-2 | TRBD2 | CASSLGTTSGGTETQYF | TGTGCCAGCAGCTTAGGAACGACTAGCGGGGGGACAGAGACCCAGTACTTC
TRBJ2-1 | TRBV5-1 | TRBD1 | CASSLDTGTVREQFF | TGCGCCAGCAGCTTGGATACGGGGACAGTCCGTGAGCAGTTCTTC
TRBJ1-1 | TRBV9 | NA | CASSVVIGRDGTEAFF | TGTGCCAGCAGCGTAGTTATCGGCAGGGATGGTACTGAAGCTTTCTTT
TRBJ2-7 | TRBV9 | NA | CASSVATHSYEQYF | TGTGCCAGCAGCGTAGCTACGCACTCCTACGAGCAGTACTTC
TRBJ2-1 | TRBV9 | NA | CASSAGTGRAGGYNEQFF | TGTGCCAGCAGCGCTGGGACAGGGCGAGCGGGGGGATACAATGAGCAGTTCTTC
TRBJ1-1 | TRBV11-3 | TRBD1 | CASSSGQGVEASTEAFF | TGTGCCAGCAGCTCTGGACAGGGAGTCGAGGCGAGCACTGAAGCTTTCTTT
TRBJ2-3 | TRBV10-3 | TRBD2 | CAIKGSGGLYTQYF | TGTGCCATCAAAGGAAGCGGGGGGTTGTATACGCAGTATTTT
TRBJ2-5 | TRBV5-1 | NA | CASSLAYPAGETQYF | TGCGCCAGCAGCTTGGCCTATCCAGCGGGAGAGACCCAGTACTTC
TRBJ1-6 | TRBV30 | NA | CAWSVRIGRGGPPLHF | TGTGCCTGGAGTGTACGGATAGGCCGCGGGGGTCCACCCCTCCACTTT
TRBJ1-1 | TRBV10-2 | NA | CASSETDEAFF | TGCGCCAGCAGTGAGACAGATGAAGCTTTCTTT
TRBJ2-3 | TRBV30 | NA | CAWNTASTDTQYF | TGTGCCTGGAACACAGCTAGCACAGATACGCAGTATTTT
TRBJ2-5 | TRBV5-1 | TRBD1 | CASSLAYRGHETQYF | TGCGCCAGCAGCTTGGCCTACAGGGGGCATGAGACCCAGTACTTC
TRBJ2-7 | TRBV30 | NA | CAWSIRRAHEQYF | TGTGCCTGGAGTATTCGGAGGGCGCACGAGCAGTACTTC